This TCR beta chain was profiled in a study of blood T cell repertoires in COVID-19. Study background: Sites across the United States, Italy and Spain contributed samples from acute and convalescent COVID-19. T cells, B-cell-depleted T cells, or PBMCs supplied cDNA or gDNA.

The V end lost 6 bases, the J end lost 6 bases, and 20 bases lay between the germline ends. This CDR3 spans 15 amino acids. The germline CDR1 and CDR2 sequences are KGHSH and LQKENI. Methods used by the authors: Counts of nucleated cells, estimated from reference gene primer amplification, were obtained. TCRdb's table, derived via immunoSEQ multiplex PCR, lists solely in-frame clones and lacks some. V and J calls and clone size are those listed in that table; D and trimming were worked out from the DNA. The table includes about 120,000 clones, 85% to 90% detected once. The sample consisted of peripheral blood. J is TRBJ1-1 and V is TRBV18, with D possibly being TRBD1 (6 bases). The receptor's source is a human donor in a cohort sampled during active COVID-19. The CDR3: CASSKTDSGFSEAFF. CDR3 coding DNA: TGTGCCAGCTCCAAAACGGACAGTGGGTTCTCTGAAGCTTTCTTT.